This TCR beta chain is drawn from a study of blood T cell repertoires in COVID-19. This clone was seen only once. Measured with immunoSEQ multiplex PCR; TCRdb has only the in-frame clones, and not every one. This table has about 97,000 clones, 87% appearing once. The CDR3 extends over 13 amino acids. Deletions cut 4 bases from V and 6 bases from J, with 13 bases between. Germline CDR1 reads SGHRS; CDR2 reads YFSETQ. The specimen was peripheral blood. The clonotype was recovered from a woman between 45 and 65 years old with COVID-19, enrolled during active disease. This chain connects TRBV5-1 to TRBJ1-2; no clear D gene. The CDR3 loop is CASSPGGRDGYTF. The CDR3 DNA reads TGCGCCAGCAGCCCGGGAGGGCGAGATGGCTACACCTTC.